The 32 T cell receptor beta chains reported below all come from one sample, sequenced in a study of cytomegalovirus exposure and HLA in healthy donors. The PCR had 60 Vbeta and 13 Jbeta primers. Sequencing was performed with immunoSEQ multiplex PCR; in TCRdb, only in-frame clones are kept and a portion is missing. The profile shows 150,000 or so clones, approximately 80% of them singletons. Sequenced: PBMCs. Receptors originate from a male donor in good health and CMV-seropositive.

This chain uses TRBV30 with TRBJ2-7, with TRBD2 as a possible D gene (5 bases). Germline values: CDR1 GTSNPN, CDR2 SVGIG (reference sequence). V was cut by 0 bases and J by 5 bases, with 11 bases left in between. The CDR3 is 13 residues long. CDR3 sequence reads: CAWSVHGGNEQYF. For the CDR3, the DNA is TGTGCCTGGAGTGTACACGGAGGCAACGAGCAGTACTTC.

The chain recombines TRBV2 with TRBJ2-7, with a possible D match to TRBD1 (6 bases). V lost 6 bases, J lost 5 bases, and 8 bases lay in between. Germline assignment: CDR1 SNHLY and CDR2 FYNNEI. CDR3 size: 11 residues. The CDR3 reads CASSNRDEQYF. The CDR3 DNA follows: TGTGCCAGCAGCAACAGGGACGAGCAGTACTTC.

Written as DNA, the CDR3 is TGTGCCAGCAGCTTAGTGCCGACCGGGAACTACGAGCAGTACTTC. It yields the protein CASSLVPTGNYEQYF. The V gene is TRBV7-2, the J gene TRBJ2-5, with D tentatively TRBD2 (5 bases). The DNA matches TRBJ2-7 better at its end, which makes the J call doubtful. The CDR3 extends over 15 amino acids. Germline V gene lookup returns CDR1 SGHTA and CDR2 FQGNSA.

This rearrangement joins TRBV4-1 to TRBJ1-3, with no clear D. The V gene lost 6 bases and the J gene lost 0 bases, with 9 bases spanning the gap. CDR3 length: 14 residues. Germline CDR1 reads MGHRA; CDR2 reads YSYEKL. The CDR3 DNA follows: TGCGCCAGCAGTGTCCAAAACTCTGGAAACACCATATATTTT. This gives the protein CASSVQNSGNTIYF.

The chain's CDR3 is CSVEPGGRTEAFF. For the CDR3, the DNA is TGCAGCGTTGAACCAGGGGGCAGGACTGAAGCTTTCTTT. The rearrangement uses TRBV29-1 and TRBJ1-1; 8 bases map to TRBD1. The V and J ends lost 2 bases and 5 bases, in that order; junction bases with no gene match: 4. Germline V CDR1 and CDR2: SQVTM, ANQGSEA. The CDR3 is 13 amino acids.

The genes are TRBV18 and TRBJ1-1, with D possibly being TRBD1 (5 bases). The V gene's germline CDR1 is KGHSH and CDR2 LQKENI. CDR3 length: 14 residues. V lost 4 bases and J lost 0, with 9 bases in between. The CDR3 DNA reads TGTGCCAGCTCACTAGGACAACTGAACACTGAAGCTTTCTTT. Translation: CASSLGQLNTEAFF.

The J gene is TRBJ2-1, the V gene TRBV10-3; 12 nucleotides line up with TRBD2. Per the germline V gene, CDR1 is ENHRY and CDR2 is SYGVKD. J was trimmed by 10 bases and V by 6 bases; bases with no gene match: 13. The CDR3 is made up of 16 amino acids. CDR3 loop: CAIRGTSGRSAYEQFF. The CDR3 DNA is TGTGCCATCAGGGGGACTAGCGGGCGTAGCGCCTACGAGCAGTTCTTC.

V and J are TRBV4-2 and TRBJ1-2, with TRBD1 as a possible D gene (5 bases). The CDR3 is 15 amino acids. Looked up from germline, CDR1 is LGHNA and CDR2 is YNFKEQ. V was pared by 4 bases and J by 8 bases, with 20 bases between. CDR3 sequence: CASSRNGHPESGYTF. The CDR3, as DNA: TGTGCCAGCAGCCGTAACGGACACCCCGAATCGGGCTACACCTTC.

In DNA form, the CDR3 reads TGTGCCAGCAGCGTAGATTCCGGGGGTCGGAGCGGGTTAAATGAGCAGTTCTTC. As protein: CASSVDSGGRSGLNEQFF. The chain links TRBV9 to TRBJ2-1, with D possibly matching TRBD2 (6 bases). V was shortened by 0 bases and J by 7 bases, with 23 bases between the two germline ends. Germline CDR1 reads SGDLS; CDR2 reads YYNGEE. The CDR3 is made up of 18 amino acids.

This clone was seen just once. J is TRBJ1-2 and V is TRBV30; a possible D gene is TRBD1 (5 bases). This CDR3 has 15 amino acids. Germline CDR1 GTSNPN, CDR2 SVGIG (reference sequence). Deletions cut 4 bases from V and 0 bases from J, with 15 bases between. The chain's CDR3 is CAWINDRWSNYGYTF. The CDR3, as DNA: TGTGCCTGGATTAACGACAGATGGTCTAACTATGGCTACACCTTC. Filled out from reference TRBV30 and TRBJ1-2, the complete variable domain reads SQTIHQWPATLVQPVGSPLSLECTVEGTSNPNLYWYRQAAGRGLQLLFYSVGIGQISSEVPQNLSASRPQDRQFILSSKKLLLSDSGFYLCAWINDRWSNYGYTFGSGTRLTVV.

This sequence joins TRBV28 and TRBJ2-7, with a possible D match to TRBD2 (5 bases). The germline V and J ends were trimmed by 3 bases and 4 bases, with 7 bases remaining between them. The CDR3 has 12 residues. Germline CDR1 is MDHEN and CDR2 is SYDVKM. The CDR3 loop reads CASSFGVYEQYF. In nucleotides, the CDR3 is TGTGCCAGCAGTTTCGGGGTTTACGAGCAGTACTTC.

This chain uses TRBV19 with TRBJ1-2; no definite D call. Germline V gene data show CDR1 as LNHDA and CDR2 as SQIVND (reference sequence). The CDR3 length is 13 residues. Trimming took 8 bases from V and 7 from J, leaving 17 bases between them. DNA of the CDR3: TGTGCCAGTCAGGTTTCCCTGATAGGTGGCTACACCTTC. The encoded protein is CASQVSLIGGYTF. Variable domain in full (rest from reference TRBV19 and TRBJ1-2): DGGITQSPKYLFRKEGQNVTLSCEQNLNHDAMYWYRQDPGQGLRLIYYSQIVNDFQKGDIAEGYSVSREKKESFPLTVTSAQKNPTAFYLCASQVSLIGGYTFGSGTRLTVV.

This clone came up once. The V and J genes are TRBV29-1 and TRBJ2-7, with TRBD1 matching 12 bases. CDR3 size: 14 residues. V was pared by 4 bases and J by 5 bases, with 6 bases of the junction left unmatched. From germline, CDR1 is SQVTM and CDR2 ANQGSEA. The CDR3 region has the DNA TGCAGCGTTGCCGGGACAGGGGGCCTCGACGAGCAGTACTTC. Amino acids: CSVAGTGGLDEQYF.

Only one count was recorded for this clone. The chain has TRBV9 and TRBJ2-7, with 13 bases identical to TRBD2. This CDR3 is 15 amino acids long. J lost 6 bases, V lost 4 bases, and 7 bases had no gene match. Germline V CDR1 and CDR2: SGDLS, YYNGEE. The CDR3 spells CASSPGLAGVGEQYF. CDR3 DNA: TGTGCCAGCAGCCCAGGACTAGCGGGAGTCGGCGAGCAGTACTTC. Using reference TRBV9 and TRBJ2-7 for the parts outside the CDR3, the full variable domain is DSGVTQTPKHLITATGQRVTLRCSPRSGDLSVYWYQQSLDQGLQFLIQYYNGEERAKGNILERFSAQQFPDLHSELNLSSLELGDSALYFCASSPGLAGVGEQYFGPGTRLTVT.

The genes are TRBV21-1 and TRBJ2-5; the DNA was not used to check the table's D call, TRBD2. TRBV21-1 is deemed a pseudogene. The CDR3 consists of 11 residues. This chain's CDR3 is CASSKRETQYF. In DNA form, the CDR3 reads TGTGCCAGCAGCAAGCGGGAGACCCAGTACTTC.

The rearrangement joins TRBV9 to TRBJ1-2; tentatively, D is TRBD1 (5 bases). Trimming removed 3 bases from V and 11 bases from J, with 20 bases in between. Germline CDR1 and CDR2: SGDLS and YYNGEE. The CDR3 has 14 residues. The CDR3: CASSGGDSEDSYTF. The CDR3 region has the DNA TGTGCCAGCAGCGGGGGGGACTCCGAAGATTCATACACCTTC. Combining the CDR3 with reference TRBV9 and TRBJ1-2 gives the whole variable domain DSGVTQTPKHLITATGQRVTLRCSPRSGDLSVYWYQQSLDQGLQFLIQYYNGEERAKGNILERFSAQQFPDLHSELNLSSLELGDSALYFCASSGGDSEDSYTFGSGTRLTVV.

The gene calls are TRBV6-5 and TRBJ2-1; TRBD2 aligns across 8 bases. The CDR3 length is 13 residues. Germline CDR1 is MNHEY and CDR2 is SVGAGI. The ends lost 6 bases at V and 6 bases at J; junction bases unmatched: 4. CDR3 loop: CASRQLAANEQFF. Here the CDR3 DNA reads TGTGCCAGCAGACAACTAGCGGCCAATGAGCAGTTCTTC.

In nucleotides, the CDR3 is TGTGCCAGCAGTGGAGCCTGGGCCTCCTACGAGCAGTACTTC. Amino acid sequence: CASSGAWASYEQYF. V usage is TRBV2 and J usage is TRBJ2-7; D call uncertain. The ends were cut back, 4 bases at V and 0 bases at J, with 10 bases in the middle. Germline CDR1 reads SNHLY; CDR2 reads FYNNEI. The CDR3 runs to 14 residues.

CDR3 in DNA: TGCGCCAGCAGCTTGGATGGGTTGCCGGGAGAGACCCAGTACTTC. It codes for CASSLDGLPGETQYF. V usage is TRBV5-1 and J usage is TRBJ2-5; no definite D call. Per germline, CDR1 SGHRS and CDR2 YFSETQ. The CDR3 is made up of 15 amino acids. With 0 bases removed from V and 4 bases from J, the gap between germline ends came to 13 bases.

J is TRBJ2-5 and V is TRBV9; 7 nucleotides agree with TRBD2. Germline values: CDR1 SGDLS, CDR2 YYNGEE. Trimming cost V 3 bases and J 3 bases; bases outside gene matches: 11. The CDR3 length is 16 residues. This CDR3 is CASSASAGTKEETQYF. In nucleotides, the CDR3 is TGTGCCAGCAGCGCCTCCGCCGGGACTAAAGAAGAGACCCAGTACTTC.

The J gene is TRBJ2-3, the V gene TRBV2, with 8 bases identical to TRBD2. In germline, CDR1 is SNHLY, CDR2 FYNNEI. This CDR3 has 13 residues. The trim removed 3 bases at V and 10 bases at J, leaving 6 bases unmatched. The CDR3 region is CASSDGGGKAQYF. The CDR3 DNA is TGTGCCAGCAGTGACGGGGGGGGGAAAGCGCAGTATTTT.

The V and J genes are TRBV25-1 and TRBJ2-5; the match to TRBD1 covers 9 bases. The CDR3 is made up of 18 amino acids. The germline V gene encodes CDR1 MGHDK and CDR2 SYGVNS. The V segment lost 3 bases and the J segment 4 bases; nucleotides outside the gene matches: 15. CDR3 in DNA: TGTGCCAGCAGTGAGTCGGGCCCCGGACAGGGGAGGGCAGAGACCCAGTACTTC. Its protein is CASSESGPGQGRAETQYF.

The J gene is TRBJ1-3, the V gene TRBV12-5; D not resolved. The CDR3 is 14 residues long. V dropped 7 bases and J dropped 2 bases, with 12 bases sitting between them. Germline CDR1 reads LGHNT; CDR2 reads FRNRAP. CDR3 DNA sequence: TGTGCTAGTGTCCCTACCCAAACTGGAAACACCATATATTTT. Residues: CASVPTQTGNTIYF.

The CDR3 loop is CASSPDRASTDTQYF. The CDR3 region has the DNA TGTGCCAGCAGCCCGGACAGGGCTAGCACAGATACGCAGTATTTT. The V and J genes are TRBV5-4 and TRBJ2-3; 8 bases map to TRBD1. V lost 4 bases, J lost 0 bases, and 4 bases stayed unmatched. This CDR3 has 15 residues. Germline values: CDR1 SGHNT, CDR2 YYREEE (reference sequence).

The chain couples TRBV7-2 to TRBJ2-7; 9 nucleotides align to TRBD2. Germline loops: CDR1 SGHTA, CDR2 FQGNSA. V gave up 1 base and J gave up 3 bases; unmatched junction bases: 7. This CDR3 spans 16 amino acids. The CDR3 DNA reads as TGTGCCAGCAGCTTAGGGATAGCGGGAGCGGGCTACGAGCAGTACTTC. It encodes CASSLGIAGAGYEQYF.

Concerning this clone itself: Sequence at one end of the junction differs from germline and may be a read error. The chain recombines TRBV7-9 with TRBJ2-3, with 8 bases aligning to TRBD2. Germline loops: CDR1 SEHNR, CDR2 FQNEAQ (reference sequence). The CDR3 runs 16 residues. The CDR3 region has the DNA TGTTCCAGCAGCCCGCTGGAAGCGGGGGGCACAGATACGCAGTATTTT. Translation gives CSSSPLEAGGTDTQYF.

The J gene is TRBJ1-5, the V gene TRBV4-3; 9 bases are shared with TRBD1. J gave up 5 bases and V 1 base, and 3 bases lay outside the gene matches. Germline V gene sequence: CDR1 LGHNA, CDR2 YSLEER. This CDR3 comprises 15 residues. CDR3: CASSQGQGGYQPQHF. In DNA form, the CDR3 reads TGCGCCAGCAGCCAAGGACAGGGGGGCTATCAGCCCCAGCATTTT.

The rearrangement links TRBV18 to TRBJ2-3, with TRBD2 as a possible D gene (6 bases). The germline V gene has CDR1 KGHSH and CDR2 LQKENI. V was cut by 5 bases and J by 0 bases, with 12 bases left in between. This CDR3 is built from 15 residues. This chain's CDR3 is CASSGSAGSTDTQYF. Here the CDR3 DNA reads TGTGCCAGCTCAGGATCCGCGGGGAGCACAGATACGCAGTATTTT.

Only a few counts were recorded for this clone. The J gene is TRBJ1-4, the V gene TRBV7-9; 8 nucleotides agree with TRBD1. Germline lookup yields CDR1 SEHNR and CDR2 FQNEAQ (reference sequence). V gave up 2 bases and J gave up 2 bases; unmatched junction bases: 7. The CDR3 covers 17 residues. The CDR3 loop reads CASSLFGQGTTNEKLFF. DNA of the CDR3: TGTGCCAGCAGCTTATTCGGACAGGGTACCACTAATGAAAAACTGTTTTTT. Full variable domain (remainder filled in from reference TRBV7-9 and TRBJ1-4): DTGVSQNPRHKITKRGQNVTFRCDPISEHNRLYWYRQTLGQGPEFLTYFQNEAQLEKSRLLSDRFSAERPKGSFSTLEIQRTEQGDSAMYLCASSLFGQGTTNEKLFFGSGTQLSVL.

This clone was counted between two and nine times. The chain carries TRBV27 and TRBJ1-6, with a possible D match to TRBD1 (5 bases). CDR1 and CDR2 from the germline V gene are MNHEY and SMNVEV (reference sequence). V lost 2 bases, J lost 10 bases, and 12 bases lay in between. This CDR3 region has 14 residues. The CDR3 protein is CASSLGAGLSPLHF. CDR3 nucleotide sequence: TGTGCCAGCAGTTTAGGGGCAGGTTTGTCACCCCTCCACTTT.

The J gene is TRBJ1-6, the V gene TRBV4-3; D may be TRBD1 (5 bases). V was cut by 0 bases and J by 8 bases, with 14 bases left in between. Germline V CDR1 and CDR2: LGHNA, YSLEER. The CDR3 runs 16 residues. This CDR3 reads CASSQDGAVADSPLHF. The CDR3 DNA follows: TGCGCCAGCAGCCAAGATGGGGCAGTCGCTGATTCACCCCTCCACTTT.

The rearrangement links TRBV11-3 to TRBJ1-2; D remains unclear. Germline loops: CDR1 SGHNT, CDR2 YENEEA. Trimming removed 1 base from V and 3 bases from J, with 9 bases in between. The CDR3 is 14 residues long. The CDR3 bases are TGTGCCAGCAGCTTAGGCGCGGCAGACTATGGCTACACCTTC. Residues: CASSLGAADYGYTF.